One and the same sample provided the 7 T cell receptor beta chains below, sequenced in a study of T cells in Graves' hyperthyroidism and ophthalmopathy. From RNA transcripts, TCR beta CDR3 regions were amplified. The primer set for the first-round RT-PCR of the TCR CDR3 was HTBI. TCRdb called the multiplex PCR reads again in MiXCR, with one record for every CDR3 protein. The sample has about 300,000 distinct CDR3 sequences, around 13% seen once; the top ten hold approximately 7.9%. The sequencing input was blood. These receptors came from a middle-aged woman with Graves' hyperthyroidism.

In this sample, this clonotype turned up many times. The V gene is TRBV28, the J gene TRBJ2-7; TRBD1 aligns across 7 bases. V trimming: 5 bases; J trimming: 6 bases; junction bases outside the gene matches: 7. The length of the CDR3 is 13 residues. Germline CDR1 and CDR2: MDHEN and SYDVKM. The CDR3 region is CASSLGQAVEQYF. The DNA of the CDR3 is TGTGCCAGCAGTCTTGGACAGGCCGTCGAGCAGTACTTC.

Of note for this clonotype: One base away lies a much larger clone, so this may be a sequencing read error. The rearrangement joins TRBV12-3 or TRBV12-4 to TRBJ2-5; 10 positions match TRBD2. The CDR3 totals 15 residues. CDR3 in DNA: TGTGCCAGCAGCCCACAGAGGACTAGCGGAGAGGCCCAGTACTTC. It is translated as CASSPQRTSGEAQYF.

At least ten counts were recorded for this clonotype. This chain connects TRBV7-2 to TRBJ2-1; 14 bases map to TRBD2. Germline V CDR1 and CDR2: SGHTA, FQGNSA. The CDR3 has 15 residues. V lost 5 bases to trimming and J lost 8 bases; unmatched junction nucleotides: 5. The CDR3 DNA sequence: TGTGCCAGCAGCCCGACTAGCGGGAGGGCCTATGAGCAGTTCTTC. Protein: CASSPTSGRAYEQFF.

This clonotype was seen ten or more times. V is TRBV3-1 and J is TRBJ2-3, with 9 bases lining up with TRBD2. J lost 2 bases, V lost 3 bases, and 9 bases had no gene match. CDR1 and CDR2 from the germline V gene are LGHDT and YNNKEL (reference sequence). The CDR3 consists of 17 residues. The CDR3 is CASSQLAGQIVTDTQYF. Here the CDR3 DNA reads TGTGCCAGCAGCCAGCTAGCGGGGCAGATAGTCACAGATACGCAGTATTTT.

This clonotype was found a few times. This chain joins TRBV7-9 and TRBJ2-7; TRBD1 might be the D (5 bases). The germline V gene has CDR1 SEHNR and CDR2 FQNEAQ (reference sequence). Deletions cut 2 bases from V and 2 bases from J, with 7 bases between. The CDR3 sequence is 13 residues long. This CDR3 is CASSLMDTYEQYF. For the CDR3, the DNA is TGTGCCAGCAGCTTAATGGACACCTACGAGCAGTACTTC. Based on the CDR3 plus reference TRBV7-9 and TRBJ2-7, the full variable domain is DTGVSQNPRHKITKRGQNVTFRCDPISEHNRLYWYRQTLGQGPEFLTYFQNEAQLEKSRLLSDRFSAERPKGSFSTLEIQRTEQGDSAMYLCASSLMDTYEQYFGPGTRLTVT.

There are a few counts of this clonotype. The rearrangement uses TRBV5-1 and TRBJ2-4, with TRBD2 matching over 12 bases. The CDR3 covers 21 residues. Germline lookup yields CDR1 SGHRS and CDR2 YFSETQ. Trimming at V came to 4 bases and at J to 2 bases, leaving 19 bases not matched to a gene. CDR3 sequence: CASSRNPASGRAFDTKNIQYF. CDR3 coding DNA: TGCGCCAGCAGCCGTAACCCCGCTAGCGGGAGGGCCTTTGATACCAAAAACATTCAGTACTTC.

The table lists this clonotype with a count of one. DNA for the CDR3: TGTGCCAGTAGTATTTCCCTACCCGCTAACTATGGCTACACCTTC. Its protein product is CASSISLPANYGYTF. The rearrangement links TRBV19 to TRBJ1-2; unclear D gene. V lost 3 bases and J lost 0, with 11 bases in between. Per the germline V gene, CDR1 is LNHDA and CDR2 is SQIVND (reference sequence). This CDR3 comprises 15 residues.